What follows are 21 T cell receptor beta chains derived from one specimen sequenced in a study of blood T cell repertoires in COVID-19. Sequencing used immunoSEQ multiplex PCR; TCRdb keeps in-frame clones, though not all of them. The data contain a few hundred thousand clones, 75% to 85% of them singletons. Material: peripheral blood. The source is a human donor in a cohort sampled during active COVID-19.

The chain combines TRBV9 with TRBJ2-3; no definite D call. The CDR3 runs 13 residues. Germline V gene lookup returns CDR1 SGDLS and CDR2 YYNGEE. Trimming cost V 1 base and J 10 bases, with 13 bases left between them. CDR3 loop: CASSVPPSTAQYF. In DNA form, the CDR3 reads TGTGCCAGCAGCGTACCCCCATCAACAGCGCAGTATTTT. Combining the CDR3 with reference TRBV9 and TRBJ2-3 gives the whole variable domain DSGVTQTPKHLITATGQRVTLRCSPRSGDLSVYWYQQSLDQGLQFLIQYYNGEERAKGNILERFSAQQFPDLHSELNLSSLELGDSALYFCASSVPPSTAQYFGPGTRLTVL.

This chain connects TRBV5-5 to TRBJ2-5; TRBD2 agrees at 12 bases. CDR1 SGHKS and CDR2 YYEKEE come from the germline V gene (reference sequence). This CDR3 spans 18 amino acids. V trimming: 3 bases; J trimming: 2 bases; junction bases outside the gene matches: 11. CDR3 sequence (DNA): TGTGCCAGCAGCTCCCGAATGACTAGCGGGAGCCCTCAAGAGACCCAGTACTTC. Its protein product is CASSSRMTSGSPQETQYF.

V usage is TRBV5-1 and J usage is TRBJ2-3; TRBD1 aligns across 9 bases. V trimming: 0 bases; J trimming: 13 bases; junction bases outside the gene matches: 6. This CDR3 comprises 13 residues. The germline CDR1 and CDR2 sequences are SGHRS and YFSETQ. CDR3 loop: CASSLVGGTGKYF. The CDR3 nucleotides are TGCGCCAGCAGCTTGGTGGGCGGGACAGGGAAGTATTTT.

The CDR3 protein is CASSARPGQGYSGANVLTF. The CDR3 coding sequence is TGCGCCAGCAGCGCACGACCGGGACAGGGGTACTCTGGGGCCAACGTCCTGACTTTC. V gene TRBV5-1 combines with J gene TRBJ2-6, with 10 bases aligning to TRBD1. Germline trimming cut 4 bases from V and 0 bases from J; bases unmatched to any gene: 10. The germline CDR1 and CDR2 sequences are SGHRS and YFSETQ. The CDR3 loop spans 19 amino acids. Based on the CDR3 plus reference TRBV5-1 and TRBJ2-6, the full variable domain is KAGVTQTPRYLIKTRGQQVTLSCSPISGHRSVSWYQQTPGQGLQFLFEYFSETQRNKGNFPGRFSGRQFSNSRSEMNVSTLELGDSALYLCASSARPGQGYSGANVLTFGAGSRLTVL.

The chain joins TRBV6-5 to TRBJ1-6, with 8 bases matching TRBD1. Trimming took 7 bases from V and 9 from J; bases not matched to a gene: 8. CDR3 size: 14 residues. Germline CDR1 reads MNHEY; CDR2 reads SVGAGI. CDR3 amino acids: CASTLDRGSSPLHF. DNA for the CDR3: TGTGCCAGCACTCTTGACAGGGGTTCTTCACCCCTCCACTTT.

The genes are TRBV11-3 and TRBJ2-1; TRBD1 might be the D (5 bases). The CDR3 consists of 15 residues. The V end lost 5 bases, the J end lost 5 bases, and 16 bases lay between the germline ends. Per the germline V gene, CDR1 is SGHNT and CDR2 is YENEEA. CDR3 coding DNA: TGTGCCAGCAGCCCCGATGGGGCTGGCAACAATGAGCAGTTCTTC. Translation gives CASSPDGAGNNEQFF.

With regard to this clone: The junction does not match germline at one end; this may be a read error. The CDR3 protein is CASGLMGKGYTEAFF. The CDR3 DNA sequence: TGTGCCAGCGGTTTGATGGGGAAGGGGTACACTGAAGCTTTCTTT. The chain recombines TRBV28 with TRBJ1-1; TRBD1 might be the D (5 bases). The germline gives CDR1 MDHEN, CDR2 SYDVKM. This CDR3 comprises 15 residues.

This clone turned up a few times. The rearrangement joins TRBV5-1 to TRBJ2-7; TRBD2 aligns across 9 bases. From germline, CDR1 is SGHRS and CDR2 YFSETQ. The CDR3 runs to 17 residues. J was trimmed by 0 bases and V by 0 bases; bases with no gene match: 7. The chain's CDR3 is CASSLGTAGGHSYEQYF. DNA of the CDR3: TGCGCCAGCAGCTTGGGTACAGCGGGAGGCCACTCCTACGAGCAGTACTTC.

The chain combines TRBV5-1 with TRBJ1-2; tentative D call: TRBD1 (5 bases). This CDR3 contains 15 residues. V lost 4 bases, J lost 4 bases, and 17 bases lay in between. Germline V gene lookup returns CDR1 SGHRS and CDR2 YFSETQ. The CDR3 loop is CASSTNPGTPYGYTF. The CDR3 nucleotides read TGCGCCAGCAGCACAAACCCCGGGACTCCCTATGGCTACACCTTC.

CDR3 sequence reads: CASSLLRDRGVREQYF. The DNA for the CDR3 is TGTGCCAGCAGCTTACTGCGGGACAGGGGGGTGAGGGAGCAGTACTTC. The V gene is TRBV7-2, the J gene TRBJ2-7; TRBD1 aligns across 11 bases. CDR3 size: 16 residues. Germline values: CDR1 SGHTA, CDR2 FQGNSA. After removal of 2 bases from V and 7 bases from J, the junction contained 10 bases not matched to a gene.

The chain joins TRBV4-2 to TRBJ2-5; a possible D gene is TRBD2 (5 bases). Germline-derived CDR1 and CDR2 are LGHNA and YNFKEQ. The CDR3 contains 16 residues. V was shortened by 0 bases and J by 7 bases, with 18 bases between the two germline ends. In DNA, the CDR3 is TGTGCCAGCAGCCAAGAGGCTGAGGGAGCCCCCCGGACCCAGTACTTC. Translation gives CASSQEAEGAPRTQYF.

The chain links TRBV5-4 to TRBJ2-2; 11 bases agree with TRBD2. Per germline, CDR1 SGHNT and CDR2 YYREEE (reference sequence). This CDR3 is built from 16 residues. Losses at the gene ends were 4 bases for V and 1 base for J; bases not matched to a gene: 3. Here the CDR3 DNA reads TGTGCCAGCAGCCCCGGACTAGCGGGGAACACCGGGGAGCTGTTTTTT. This sequence encodes CASSPGLAGNTGELFF.

The V and J genes are TRBV19 and TRBJ1-5; possible D gene TRBD1, 5 bases. Germline CDR1 LNHDA, CDR2 SQIVND (reference sequence). The CDR3 has 13 amino acids. V was clipped by 3 bases and J by 4 bases, with 7 bases between them. DNA of the CDR3: TGTGCCAGTAGTATGACAGTGAATCAGCCCCAGCATTTT. Translated: CASSMTVNQPQHF. Full variable domain (missing parts from reference TRBV19 and TRBJ1-5): DGGITQSPKYLFRKEGQNVTLSCEQNLNHDAMYWYRQDPGQGLRLIYYSQIVNDFQKGDIAEGYSVSREKKESFPLTVTSAQKNPTAFYLCASSMTVNQPQHFGDGTRLSIL.

The chain uses TRBV4-1 and TRBJ1-5, with D possibly TRBD1 on 6 matching bases. Trimming removed 4 bases from V and 6 bases from J, with 10 bases in between. The CDR3 is 13 residues long. Germline lookup yields CDR1 MGHRA and CDR2 YSYEKL. DNA of the CDR3: TGCGCCAGCAGCCCGTGGACAGCTCAGCCCCAGCATTTT. Protein sequence: CASSPWTAQPQHF.

The chain employs TRBV19 and TRBJ2-5; perhaps TRBD2 as D (6 bases). Trimming removed 3 bases at V and 4 bases at J, with 9 bases between. From germline, CDR1 is LNHDA and CDR2 SQIVND (reference sequence). The CDR3 loop spans 13 amino acids. CDR3 in amino acids: CASSIGGIETQYF. The CDR3, as DNA: TGTGCCAGTAGTATTGGGGGGATAGAGACCCAGTACTTC.

This clone was seen repeatedly, ten times or more. The chain employs TRBV9 and TRBJ2-2; 10 bases are shared with TRBD2. The CDR3 spans 15 residues. Germline CDR1 SGDLS, CDR2 YYNGEE. With 5 bases clipped from V and 6 bases from J, the junction kept 7 bases outside the gene matches. The CDR3 region has the DNA TGTGCCAGCAGTCCTAGCGGGAGTTTGGCCGGGGAGCTGTTTTTT. Protein: CASSPSGSLAGELFF. Full variable domain (remainder filled in from reference TRBV9 and TRBJ2-2): DSGVTQTPKHLITATGQRVTLRCSPRSGDLSVYWYQQSLDQGLQFLIQYYNGEERAKGNILERFSAQQFPDLHSELNLSSLELGDSALYFCASSPSGSLAGELFFGEGSRLTVL.

In its sample, this clone was seen a few times. Other DNA sequences in the same sample also yield this CDR3. J is TRBJ2-7 and V is TRBV19; 8 bases map to TRBD1. V lost 3 bases and J lost 0; bases outside the gene matches: 1. This CDR3 spans 14 amino acids. Germline CDR1 reads LNHDA; CDR2 reads SQIVND (reference sequence). This CDR3 reads CASSIGTGSYEQYF. DNA of the CDR3: TGTGCCAGTAGTATTGGGACAGGCTCCTACGAGCAGTACTTC.

The gene calls are TRBV2 and TRBJ2-1; 7 nucleotides agree with TRBD2. CDR3 length equals 10 residues. Per the germline V gene, CDR1 is SNHLY and CDR2 is FYNNEI. The V gene end was trimmed by 10 bases and the J gene end by 15 bases; junction bases not matched to a gene: 9. The CDR3 reads CAILAEVGFF. The CDR3 region has the DNA TGTGCCATCCTAGCGGAAGTGGGGTTCTTC.

The V gene is TRBV12-3 or TRBV12-4, the J gene TRBJ2-2; D ambiguous. The length of the CDR3 is 12 residues. V dropped 4 bases and J dropped 3 bases, with 3 bases sitting between them. The CDR3 DNA reads as TGTGCCAGCAGTTGGCACACCGGGGAGCTGTTTTTT. It translates to CASSWHTGELFF.

This clone was found a few times. The chain joins TRBV3-1 (or the pseudogene TRBV3-2) to TRBJ1-1; D possibly corresponds to TRBD1 (5 bases). In germline, CDR1 is LGHDT, CDR2 YNNKEL (reference sequence). There are 16 residues in the CDR3. The ends were cut back, 4 bases at V and 2 bases at J, with 17 bases in the middle. The CDR3 nucleotides are TGTGCCAGCAGCCGCCAGGGCCCCATGGGCAACACTGAAGCTTTCTTT. This translates into CASSRQGPMGNTEAFF.

The chain links TRBV11-2 to TRBJ2-7, with D perhaps TRBD2 (5 bases). Trimming removed 1 base from V and 0 bases from J, with 16 bases in between. CDR1 and CDR2 from the germline V gene are SGHAT and FQNNGV. The CDR3 totals 17 residues. The CDR3 DNA sequence: TGTGCCAGCAGCTTAGTCAACCGGGATCGATTCTCCTACGAGCAGTACTTC. It encodes CASSLVNRDRFSYEQYF.